The 16 T cell receptor beta chains reported below all come from one sample, sequenced in a study of T-cell reconstitution after alpha-beta-depleted transplantation in children. Unique molecular identifiers featured in how the TCRbeta library was prepared. One entry per CDR3 protein results from TCRdb running MiXCR on the PCR reads. The data contain 400,000 to 500,000 distinct CDR3 sequences, about a tenth of them singletons. The sample here was PBMCs from the stem cell graft donor, taken from the stem cell graft. These receptors were taken from a human donor who donated a stem cell graft to a child with acute myeloid leukemia.

This clonotype came up many times. The chain employs TRBV10-3 and TRBJ2-5, with 9 bases aligning to TRBD1. Trimming removed 6 bases from V and 3 bases from J; junction bases left unmatched: 2. The CDR3 consists of 13 residues. The germline CDR1 and CDR2 sequences are ENHRY and SYGVKD. The DNA of the CDR3 is TGTGCCATCAGCGGACAGGGGAAAGAGACCCAGTACTTC. This gives the protein CAISGQGKETQYF.

The chain carries TRBV7-3 and TRBJ2-7, with D perhaps assigned TRBD1 or TRBD2 (5 bases each). Germline CDR1 reads SGHTA; CDR2 reads FQGTGA. The CDR3 spans 13 residues. V lost 0 bases, J lost 4 bases, and 7 bases lay in between. The CDR3: CASSLTWGYEQYF. CDR3 bases: TGTGCCAGCAGCTTAACATGGGGGTACGAGCAGTACTTC.

The chain has TRBV12-3 or TRBV12-4 and TRBJ2-7, with a tentative D call TRBD2 (6 bases). The CDR3 runs to 16 residues. V lost 6 bases, J lost 6 bases, and 24 bases lay in between. The CDR3 sequence is CASSPPSVRDFAEQYF. CDR3 in DNA: TGTGCCAGCAGCCCCCCCTCGGTCCGGGACTTCGCCGAGCAGTACTTC.

Regarding this clonotype: A read error may explain this, as a much larger clone is one base away. Because the CDR3's place on the DNA is in doubt, the DNA is left out and the CDR3 is given as listed by TCRdb. This chain's CDR3 is CASSFGPGFNEKLFF. The gene calls are TRBV28 and TRBJ1-4; TRBD1, the table's D call, was not compared with the DNA. The germline V gene has CDR1 MDHEN and CDR2 SYDVKM. The length of the CDR3 is 15 amino acids, counting both ends.

This clonotype was seen a few times. The V gene is TRBV27, the J gene TRBJ1-1, with D possibly TRBD1 on 6 matching bases. The CDR3 contains 16 residues. Deletions cut 0 bases from V and 0 bases from J, with 11 bases between. The germline V gene has CDR1 MNHEY and CDR2 SMNVEV (reference sequence). The CDR3 spells CASSLSQGRVNTEAFF. The DNA of the CDR3 is TGTGCCAGCAGTTTATCGCAGGGGAGGGTGAACACTGAAGCTTTCTTT.

The chain is built from TRBV10-3 and TRBJ2-7, with 8 bases matching TRBD1. This CDR3 is 14 amino acids long. The ends lost 4 bases at V and 6 bases at J; junction bases unmatched: 8. Germline V lookup: CDR1 ENHRY, CDR2 SYGVKD. The CDR3 nucleotides read TGTGCCATCAGTGCGACAGGGGATTCGGGCGAGCAGTACTTC. Protein: CAISATGDSGEQYF.

This clonotype showed up just once. The chain joins TRBV5-4 to TRBJ2-5; tentatively, D is TRBD1 (6 bases). The CDR3 loop spans 15 amino acids. The V end was cut by 1 base, the J end by 5 bases, with 15 bases between. Looked up from germline, CDR1 is SGHNT and CDR2 is YYREEE (reference sequence). In nucleotides, the CDR3 is TGTGCCAGCAGCTTGCCCACCAGGGGTAGGGAGACCCAGTACTTC. It is translated as CASSLPTRGRETQYF. Looking up the rest from reference TRBV5-4 and TRBJ2-5 gives the full variable domain: ETGVTQSPTHLIKTRGQQVTLRCSSQSGHNTVSWYQQALGQGPQFIFQYYREEENGRGNFPPRFSGLQFPNYSSELNVNALELDDSALYLCASSLPTRGRETQYFGPGTRLLVL.

In its sample, this clonotype was seen many times. The J gene is TRBJ2-2, the V gene TRBV15; the D gene is possibly TRBD2 (6 bases). The CDR3 totals 15 residues. Trimming pared 5 bases from V and 3 bases from J, leaving 13 bases between. CDR1 LNHNV and CDR2 YYDKDF come from the germline V gene (reference sequence). CDR3 DNA: TGTGCCACCAGCCCTGGGACTGGACACACCGGGGAGCTGTTTTTT. Amino acids: CATSPGTGHTGELFF.

The genes are TRBV7-8 and TRBJ1-1, with TRBD1 matching 7 bases. There are 15 residues in the CDR3. Trimming at V came to 1 base and at J to 4 bases, leaving 6 bases not matched to a gene. Looked up from germline, CDR1 is SGHVS and CDR2 is FQNEAQ. In DNA form, the CDR3 reads TGTGCCAGCAGCTTAGGGGGACAGCCTTCCACTGAAGCTTTCTTT. As protein: CASSLGGQPSTEAFF.

In its sample, this clonotype was seen many times. The chain uses TRBV27 and TRBJ2-7; a weak D match, TRBD2 (6 bases). The V and J ends lost 8 bases and 3 bases respectively, with 14 bases between them. This CDR3 has 13 amino acids. Germline lookup yields CDR1 MNHEY and CDR2 SMNVEV (reference sequence). The CDR3 sequence is CASAGLPLYEQYV. The CDR3 DNA reads as TGTGCCAGCGCGGGGCTCCCCCTCTACGAGCAGTACGTC.

This clonotype was seen only a few times. The chain combines TRBV30 with TRBJ2-3, with 10 nucleotides matching TRBD2. The CDR3 is 15 residues long. After removal of 2 bases from V and 7 bases from J, the junction contained 9 bases not matched to a gene. Germline assignment: CDR1 GTSNPN and CDR2 SVGIG (reference sequence). The CDR3 reads CAWSSTSGDLYTQYF. The CDR3 bases are TGTGCCTGGAGTTCCACTAGCGGGGATCTGTATACGCAGTATTTT.

This clonotype was counted only a few times. The chain is built from TRBV9 and TRBJ2-7; 7 positions match TRBD2. The trim removed 0 bases at V and 0 bases at J, leaving 3 bases unmatched. Germline CDR1 SGDLS, CDR2 YYNGEE. This CDR3 contains 15 residues. The CDR3 loop reads CASSVGGSTSYEQYF. For the CDR3, the DNA is TGTGCCAGCAGCGTAGGCGGGAGCACCTCCTACGAGCAGTACTTC.

The V and J genes are TRBV2 and TRBJ2-7; maybe TRBD2 (5 bases). CDR3 size: 13 residues. From germline, CDR1 is SNHLY and CDR2 FYNNEI. Trimming removed 6 bases from V and 6 bases from J, with 15 bases in between. This CDR3 is CASRHELVREQYV. CDR3 coding DNA: TGTGCCAGCAGACACGAACTAGTTCGCGAGCAGTACGTC.

V and J are TRBV9 and TRBJ2-6; D is unclear. Between the trimmed V and J ends, which lost 2 bases and 1 base, there was a span of 7 bases. Germline V lookup: CDR1 SGDLS, CDR2 YYNGEE. The CDR3 totals 15 residues. CDR3: CASSVPRSGANVLTF. In DNA, the CDR3 is TGTGCCAGCAGCGTTCCTAGATCTGGGGCCAACGTCCTGACTTTC.

This clonotype was seen more than once but under ten times. The chain joins TRBV25-1 to TRBJ2-5; 11 bases agree with TRBD1. CDR3 size: 15 residues. Per germline, CDR1 MGHDK and CDR2 SYGVNS. V lost 8 bases and J lost 1; bases outside the gene matches: 6. The CDR3: CASGQGARSQETQYF. As DNA, the CDR3 is TGTGCCAGCGGACAGGGGGCGAGGAGCCAAGAGACCCAGTACTTC.

This clonotype was observed at least ten times. The genes are TRBV29-1 and TRBJ2-1; 9 bases are shared with TRBD2. The CDR3 extends over 15 amino acids. The V and J ends lost 3 bases and 5 bases, in that order; junction bases with no gene match: 8. Looked up from germline, CDR1 is SQVTM and CDR2 is ANQGSEA. The CDR3, as DNA: TGCAGCGTTGATATGCGGGGGGGGCAGAACAATGAGCAGTTCTTC. It translates to CSVDMRGGQNNEQFF.